This T cell receptor beta chain was found in a study of cytomegalovirus exposure and HLA in healthy donors. Study as a whole: The early release's HLA-typed donors yielded 65 million to 85 million unique TCRs. Findings of the study overall: In a later analysis, common viral pathogens appeared linked to several of the most significant clusters.

In the case of this clone: What it recognizes is unknown.

V lost 6 bases, J lost 0 bases, and 15 bases lay in between. The CDR3 sequence is 15 residues long. Germline V gene data show CDR1 as MDHEN and CDR2 as SYDVKM. Primers: 60 Vbeta forward and 13 Jbeta reverse. Repertoires were generated with immunoSEQ multiplex PCR, while TCRdb's copy carries only in-frame clones and drops some. The sample holds 150,000 to 200,000 clones. This TCR was sampled from an older woman in good health and CMV-seronegative. The sample taken for sequencing was PBMCs. V is TRBV28 and J is TRBJ2-7, with D perhaps TRBD2 (6 bases). CDR3 amino acids: CASSTPGRSSYEQYF. CDR3 sequence (DNA): TGTGCCAGCAGCACCCCTGGGAGGAGCTCCTACGAGCAGTACTTC.